This T cell receptor (beta chain) came from a study of vaccination and CD4 T cells after COVID-19. Study at large: The convalescents, six males and four females, included two who were Hispanic.

Cultured CD4+ T cell DNA was sequenced using the Oncomine TCR Beta short-read assay. TCRdb re-derived calls from the PCR reads in MiXCR, one entry per CDR3 protein. The sample consists of 4,500 to 7,000 distinct CDR3 sequences, about 65% of them appearing once. Stated treatment: approximately 9-day PBMC culture with coronavirus spike peptide pools or control peptides (ViraFEST assay). Following culture for approximately ten days, CD4+ T cells were isolated by negative selection. As to this clonotype: The antigen remains undetermined.

V was shortened by 6 bases and J by 2 bases, with 13 bases between the two germline ends. Germline V gene sequence: CDR1 SGHTA, CDR2 FQGNSA. The CDR3 has 14 residues. The sequenced material came from CD4+ T cells from blood, cultured in vitro. The chain recombines TRBV7-2 with TRBJ1-2; TRBD1 is a possible D gene (5 bases). This receptor was identified in a human donor who had recovered from COVID-19. In DNA, the CDR3 is TGTGCCAGCAGGCCCCAGGGTATCAACTATGGCTACACCTTC. As protein: CASRPQGINYGYTF.